The TCR beta chain described here comes from a study of somatic mutations in cytotoxic T cells in rheumatoid arthritis (dated by TCRdb to 2015 to 2018). About the investigation overall: Peripheral blood (roughly 33 ml EDTA) was collected from patients immediately after diagnosis and before any treatment began. Sorted V beta1+ cells also underwent TCRB sequencing, and some V beta antibody-stained T-cell populations were flow-sorted at nearly 100% purity on a FACSAria II or Sony SH800. The study asked whether expanded CD8+ T-cell clones in newly diagnosed, untreated rheumatoid arthritis carry somatic mutations, and used TCRB deep sequencing to characterize clonality. Patients and controls did not essentially differ in median age, which was nearly identical between the groups. TCRB deep sequencing was performed for 65 rheumatoid arthritis patients and about 20 healthy controls. What the research found in general, with its limitations: Several identical CD8+ TCRB sequences were found in both blood and synovial fluid, and in about an eighth of the roughly 60 patients the largest CD8+ clone exceeded 20% of CD8+ cells. Rheumatoid arthritis patients and age-matched healthy controls did not significantly differ in CD8+ T-cell clonality. No adjustment for multiple comparisons was made for the slight TRBV07 underrepresentation in patients. In patients, CD8+ clonality rose with age (Spearman r ~ 0.45), which was not the case in healthy controls. It was unknown which antigens the expanded CD8+ clones targeted, and their absence from virus-specific databases did not exclude viral specificity.

TCRB CDR3 sequencing used the immunoSEQ assay on genomic DNA. In the authors' own workflow: When patient CD8+ clones exceeding 1% were checked against published virus-specific TCRB sequences, only a few matched. Analyses were restricted to productive TCRB rearrangements. Defining a clone by its unique TCRB CDR3 sequence, the study calculated clonality as a productive clonality index derived from Shannon entropy. Repertoire overlap for a pair of samples was computed from each clone's template counts relative to total templates per sample. V-gene usage measured by flow cytometry correlated with TCRB sequencing V-gene usage, with a Spearman r of 0.5 to 0.65. TCRdb limited this immuneACCESS table to in-frame rearrangements with V and J called. A share of clones is missing; checked studies link under half to unresolved V genes, and the rest is unexplained. V and J calls and clone size are copied from that table; D and trimming were computed from the DNA. The sample table shows 14,000 or so clones, and around 80% are seen once. The top ten hold over 25% of the sample.

From cysteine to phenylalanine, the CDR3 is 15 amino acids long. Just the 45-base CDR3 DNA is kept, in frame starting at base 1. The V and J ends are trimmed by 5 bases and 6 bases, leaving 16 bases between them. Via the germline V gene (reference sequence), CDR1 is PRHDT and CDR2 FYEKMQ. This clone has a handful of counts. There is no known antigen for this receptor. Per-base qualities were not stored, and no clone one base away is much larger. Flow cytometry confirmed the purity of CD4+ and CD8+ cells that had been isolated by positive magnetic bead selection on an AutoMACS. After a first flow cytometry screen using a TCR V beta antibody panel, clonal expansions were characterized through TCRB deep sequencing of sorted CD8+ fractions. Peripheral blood mononuclear cells were obtained using density gradient separation with Ficoll-Paque PLUS. DNA was extracted from CD4-enriched, CD8-enriched or PBMC samples with Nucleospin Tissue or Tissue XS kits and quantified with a Qubit 2.0 fluorometer.

What was sequenced was CD8+ T cells sorted from blood. The chain uses TRBV13 and TRBJ2-2; tentative D gene TRBD1, with 6 bases matching. The sequence was collected from an adult with rheumatoid arthritis. The CDR3 protein: CASSPRTAVAGELFF. DNA sequence: TGTGCCAGCAGCCCCCGGACAGCAGTAGCCGGGGAGCTGTTTTTT.